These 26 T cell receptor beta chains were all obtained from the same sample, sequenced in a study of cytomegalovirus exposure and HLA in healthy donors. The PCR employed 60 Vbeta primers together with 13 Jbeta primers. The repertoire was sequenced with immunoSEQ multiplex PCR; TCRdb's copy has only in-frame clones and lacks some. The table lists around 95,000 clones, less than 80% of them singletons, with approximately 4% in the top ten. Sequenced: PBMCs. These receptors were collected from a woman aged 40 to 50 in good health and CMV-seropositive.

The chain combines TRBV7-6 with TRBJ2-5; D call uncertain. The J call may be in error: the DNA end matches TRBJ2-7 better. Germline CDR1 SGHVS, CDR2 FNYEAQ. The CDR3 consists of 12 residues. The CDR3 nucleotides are TGTGCCAGCAGCTTAAGTATGCACGAGCAGTACTTC. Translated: CASSLSMHEQYF.

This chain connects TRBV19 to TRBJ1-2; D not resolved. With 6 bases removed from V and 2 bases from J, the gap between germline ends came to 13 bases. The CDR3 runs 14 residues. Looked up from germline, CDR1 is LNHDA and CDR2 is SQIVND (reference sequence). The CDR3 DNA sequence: TGTGCCAGTAGAACAGCTACTAGAAACTATGGCTACACCTTC. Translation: CASRTATRNYGYTF.

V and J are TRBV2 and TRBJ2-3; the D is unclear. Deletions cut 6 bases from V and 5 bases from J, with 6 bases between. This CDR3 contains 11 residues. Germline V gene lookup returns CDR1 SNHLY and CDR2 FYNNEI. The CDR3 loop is CASSERDTQYF. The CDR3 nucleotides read TGTGCCAGCAGCGAGAGAGATACGCAGTATTTT.

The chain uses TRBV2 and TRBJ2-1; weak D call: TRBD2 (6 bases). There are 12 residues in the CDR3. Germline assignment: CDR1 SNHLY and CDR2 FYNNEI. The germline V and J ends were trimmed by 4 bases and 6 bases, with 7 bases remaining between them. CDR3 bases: TGTGCCAGCAGTGTGGGGGGCAATGAGCAGTTCTTC. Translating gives CASSVGGNEQFF.

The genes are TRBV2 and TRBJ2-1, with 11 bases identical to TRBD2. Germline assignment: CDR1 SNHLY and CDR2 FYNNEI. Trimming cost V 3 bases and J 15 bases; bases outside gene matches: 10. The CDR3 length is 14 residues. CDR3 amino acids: CASSDYLAGGFWFF. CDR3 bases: TGTGCCAGCAGTGATTACCTAGCGGGAGGTTTCTGGTTCTTC.

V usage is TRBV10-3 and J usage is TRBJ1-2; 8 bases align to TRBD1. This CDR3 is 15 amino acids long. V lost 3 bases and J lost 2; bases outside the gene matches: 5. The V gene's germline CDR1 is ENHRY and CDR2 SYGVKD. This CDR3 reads CAISDDRGRNYGYTF. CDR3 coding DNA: TGTGCCATCAGTGACGACAGGGGCAGAAACTATGGCTACACCTTC.

CDR3 amino acids: CSARDNYEQYF. The CDR3 coding sequence is TGCAGTGCTAGGGACAACTACGAGCAGTACTTC. This chain uses TRBV20-1 with TRBJ2-7; a weak D match, TRBD1 (5 bases). In germline, CDR1 is DFQATT, CDR2 SNEGSKA (reference sequence). V lost 3 bases to trimming and J lost 3 bases, with 6 bases between them. The CDR3 covers 11 residues.

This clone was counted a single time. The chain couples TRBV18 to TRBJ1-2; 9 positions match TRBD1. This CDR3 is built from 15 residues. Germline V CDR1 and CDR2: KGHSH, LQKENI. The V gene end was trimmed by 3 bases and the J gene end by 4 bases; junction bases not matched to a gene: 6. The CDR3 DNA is TGTGCCAGCTCACCTCGCCGGGACAGGGCCTATGGCTACACCTTC. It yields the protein CASSPRRDRAYGYTF.

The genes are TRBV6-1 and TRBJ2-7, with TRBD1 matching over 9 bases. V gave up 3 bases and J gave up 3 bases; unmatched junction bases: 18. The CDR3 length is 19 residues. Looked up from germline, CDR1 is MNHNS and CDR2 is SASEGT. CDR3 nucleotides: TGTGCCAGCAGTGATGAGCACAAGACAGGGGGATTCCGGATCTACGAGCAGTACTTC. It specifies CASSDEHKTGGFRIYEQYF.

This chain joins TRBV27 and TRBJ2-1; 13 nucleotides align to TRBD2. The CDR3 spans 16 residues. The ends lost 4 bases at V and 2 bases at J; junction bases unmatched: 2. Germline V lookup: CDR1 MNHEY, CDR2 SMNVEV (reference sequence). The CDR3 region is CASSWTSGGTYNEQFF. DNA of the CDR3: TGTGCCAGCAGTTGGACTAGCGGGGGTACCTACAATGAGCAGTTCTTC.

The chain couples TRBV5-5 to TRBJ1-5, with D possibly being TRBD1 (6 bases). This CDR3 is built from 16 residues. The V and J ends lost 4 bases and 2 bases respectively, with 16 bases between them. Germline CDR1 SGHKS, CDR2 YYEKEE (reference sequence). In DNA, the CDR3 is TGTGCCAGCAGCGGGGTGGGGGGGCTTGGCAATCAGCCCCAGCATTTT. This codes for CASSGVGGLGNQPQHF.

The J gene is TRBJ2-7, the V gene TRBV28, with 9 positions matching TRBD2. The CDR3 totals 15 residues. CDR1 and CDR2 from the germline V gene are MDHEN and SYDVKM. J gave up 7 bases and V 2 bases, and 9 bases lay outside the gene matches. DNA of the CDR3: TGTGCCAGCAGTTTACCGGGACTAGCTTATAGGGAGCAGTACTTC. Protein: CASSLPGLAYREQYF. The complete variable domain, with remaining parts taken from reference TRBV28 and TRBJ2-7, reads DVKVTQSSRYLVKRTGEKVFLECVQDMDHENMFWYRQDPGLGLRLIYFSYDVKMKEKGDIPEGYSVSREKKERFSLILESASTNQTSMYLCASSLPGLAYREQYFGPGTRLTVT.

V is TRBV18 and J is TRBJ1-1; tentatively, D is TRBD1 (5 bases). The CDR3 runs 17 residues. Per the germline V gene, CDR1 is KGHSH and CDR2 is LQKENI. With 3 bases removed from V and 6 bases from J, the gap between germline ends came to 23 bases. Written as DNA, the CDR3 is TGTGCCAGCTCACCGCAGCCTTCTAAGGGTGCGGGGGCTGAAGCTTTCTTT. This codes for CASSPQPSKGAGAEAFF.

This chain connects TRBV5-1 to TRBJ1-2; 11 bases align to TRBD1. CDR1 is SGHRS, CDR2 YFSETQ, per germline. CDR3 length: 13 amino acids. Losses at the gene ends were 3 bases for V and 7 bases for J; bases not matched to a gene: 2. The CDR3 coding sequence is TGCGCCAGCAGCTCCGGACAGGGGGCTGGCTACACCTTC. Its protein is CASSSGQGAGYTF.

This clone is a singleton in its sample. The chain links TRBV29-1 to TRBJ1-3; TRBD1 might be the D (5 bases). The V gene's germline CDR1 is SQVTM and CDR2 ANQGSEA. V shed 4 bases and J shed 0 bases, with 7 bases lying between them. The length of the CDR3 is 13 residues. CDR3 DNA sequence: TGCAGCGTTGTTACAGGCTCTGGAAACACCATATATTTT. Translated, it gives CSVVTGSGNTIYF.

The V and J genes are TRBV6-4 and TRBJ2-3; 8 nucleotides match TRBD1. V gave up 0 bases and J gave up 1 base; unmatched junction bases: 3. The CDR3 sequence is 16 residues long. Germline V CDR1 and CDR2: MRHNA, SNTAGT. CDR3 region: CASSDSPDRGTDTQYF. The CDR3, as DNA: TGTGCCAGCAGTGACTCGCCGGACAGGGGCACAGATACGCAGTATTTT.

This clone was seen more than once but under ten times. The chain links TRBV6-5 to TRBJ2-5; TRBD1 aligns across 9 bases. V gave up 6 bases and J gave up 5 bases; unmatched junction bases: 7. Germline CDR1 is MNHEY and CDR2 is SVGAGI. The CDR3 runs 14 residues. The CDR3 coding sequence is TGTGCCAGCAGCAGGACAGGGGCGGGGGAGACCCAGTACTTC. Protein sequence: CASSRTGAGETQYF.

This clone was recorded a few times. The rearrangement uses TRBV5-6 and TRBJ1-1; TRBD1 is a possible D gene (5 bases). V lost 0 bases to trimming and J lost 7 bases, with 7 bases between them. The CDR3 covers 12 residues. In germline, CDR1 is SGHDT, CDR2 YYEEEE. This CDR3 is CASSLGQLEAFF. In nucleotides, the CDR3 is TGTGCCAGCAGCTTGGGACAGCTTGAAGCTTTCTTT.

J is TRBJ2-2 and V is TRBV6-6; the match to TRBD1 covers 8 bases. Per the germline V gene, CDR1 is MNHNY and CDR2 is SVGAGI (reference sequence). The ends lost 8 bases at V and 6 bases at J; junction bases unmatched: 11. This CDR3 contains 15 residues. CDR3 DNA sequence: TGTGCCAGCCGGCCAGGGGGCTCGTGGGCCGGGGAGCTGTTTTTT. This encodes CASRPGGSWAGELFF.

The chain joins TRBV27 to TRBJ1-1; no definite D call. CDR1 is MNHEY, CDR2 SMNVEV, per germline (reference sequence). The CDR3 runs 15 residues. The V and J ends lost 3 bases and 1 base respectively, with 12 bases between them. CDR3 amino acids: CASSFFRTGNTEAFF. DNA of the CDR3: TGTGCCAGCAGTTTTTTCAGAACGGGGAACACTGAAGCTTTCTTT.

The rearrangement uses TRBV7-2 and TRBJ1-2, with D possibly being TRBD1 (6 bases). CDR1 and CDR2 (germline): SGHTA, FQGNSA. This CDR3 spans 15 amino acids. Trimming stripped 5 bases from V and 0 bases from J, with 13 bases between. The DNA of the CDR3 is TGTGCCAGCAGCCCCCGGACAGTCTCTAACTATGGCTACACCTTC. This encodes CASSPRTVSNYGYTF. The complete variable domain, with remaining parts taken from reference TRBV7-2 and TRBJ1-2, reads GAGVSQSPSNKVTEKGKDVELRCDPISGHTALYWYRQSLGQGLEFLIYFQGNSAPDKSGLPSDRFSAERTGGSVSTLTIQRTQQEDSAVYLCASSPRTVSNYGYTFGSGTRLTVV.

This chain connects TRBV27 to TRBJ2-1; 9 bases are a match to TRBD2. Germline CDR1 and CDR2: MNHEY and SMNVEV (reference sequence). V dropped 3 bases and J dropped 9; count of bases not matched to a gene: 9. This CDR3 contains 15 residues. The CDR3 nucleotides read TGTGCCAGCAGTTTGCCAGCGGGAGGATCGCCTGAGCAGTTCTTC. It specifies CASSLPAGGSPEQFF.

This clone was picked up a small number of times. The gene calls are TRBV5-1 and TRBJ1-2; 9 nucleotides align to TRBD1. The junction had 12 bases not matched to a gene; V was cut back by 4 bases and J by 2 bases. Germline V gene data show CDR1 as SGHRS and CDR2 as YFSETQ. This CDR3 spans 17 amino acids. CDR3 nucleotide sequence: TGCGCCAGCAGCCAAACGGGACAGGGAGCACCCAACTATGGCTACACCTTC. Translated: CASSQTGQGAPNYGYTF.

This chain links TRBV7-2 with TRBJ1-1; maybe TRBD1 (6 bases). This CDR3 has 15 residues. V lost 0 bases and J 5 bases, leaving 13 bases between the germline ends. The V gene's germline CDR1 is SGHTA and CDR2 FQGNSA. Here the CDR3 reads CASSLARGAGTEAFF. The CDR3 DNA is TGTGCCAGCAGCTTAGCACGGGGGGCGGGTACTGAAGCTTTCTTT.

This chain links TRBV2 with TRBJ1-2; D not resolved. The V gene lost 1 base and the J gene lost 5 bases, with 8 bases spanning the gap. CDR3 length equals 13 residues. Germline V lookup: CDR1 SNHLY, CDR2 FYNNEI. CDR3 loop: CASSEGSVYGYTF. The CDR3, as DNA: TGTGCCAGCAGTGAAGGGTCAGTTTATGGCTACACCTTC.

CDR3 coding DNA: TGCGCCAGCAGTTCCGCGAGACAGGGAGGATCCGGGGAGCTGTTTTTT. Translating it yields CASSSARQGGSGELFF. J is TRBJ2-2 and V is TRBV4-1, with D perhaps TRBD1 (7 bases). The germline V and J ends were trimmed by 6 bases and 6 bases, with 20 bases remaining between them. There are 16 residues in the CDR3. Looked up from germline, CDR1 is MGHRA and CDR2 is YSYEKL.